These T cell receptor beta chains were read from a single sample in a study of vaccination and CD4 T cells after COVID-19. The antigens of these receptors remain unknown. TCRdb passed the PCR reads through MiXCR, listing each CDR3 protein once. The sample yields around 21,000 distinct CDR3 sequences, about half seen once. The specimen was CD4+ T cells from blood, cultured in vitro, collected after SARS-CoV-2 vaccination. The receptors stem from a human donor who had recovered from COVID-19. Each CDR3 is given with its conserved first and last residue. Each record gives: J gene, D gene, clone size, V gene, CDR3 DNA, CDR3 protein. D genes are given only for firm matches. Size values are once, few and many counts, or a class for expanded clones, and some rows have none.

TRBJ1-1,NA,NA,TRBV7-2,TGTGCCAGCAGCTTAGGGGCTGGCAGGGCATTTACTGAAGCTTCCTTT,CASSLGAGRAFTEASF
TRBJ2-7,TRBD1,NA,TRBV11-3,TGTGCCAGCAGCTTGGACAGGGAAGACTACGAGCAGTACTTC,CASSLDREDYEQYF
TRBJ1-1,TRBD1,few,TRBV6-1,TGTGCCAGCAGTGCCTCGACAGGGGGCAACACTGAAGCTTTCTTT,CASSASTGGNTEAFF
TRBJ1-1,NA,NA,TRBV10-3,TGTGCCATCAGTGGACAGGCCGTGAACACTGAAGCTTTCTTT,CAISGQAVNTEAFF
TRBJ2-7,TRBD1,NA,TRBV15,TGTGCCACCAGCAGAGAGACAGGGGATACCTACGAGCAGTACTTC,CATSRETGDTYEQYF
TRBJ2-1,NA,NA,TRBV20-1,TGCAGTGCCCTACCCGCCGGGAGCGCTTACAATGAGCAGTTCTTC,CSALPAGSAYNEQFF
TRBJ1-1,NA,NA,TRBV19,TGTGCCAGTAGAGACTGGAGGGGTACGAACACTGAAGCTTTCTTT,CASRDWRGTNTEAFF
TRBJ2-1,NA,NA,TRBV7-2,TGTGCCAGCAGCTTACTGCGTATAGGGGATGAGCAGTTCTTC,CASSLLRIGDEQFF
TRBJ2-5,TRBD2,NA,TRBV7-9,TGTGCCAGCAGCTTCAGGGGGACTAGCGGGGGGTCAGAGACCCAGTACTTC,CASSFRGTSGGSETQYF
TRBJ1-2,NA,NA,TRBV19,TGTGCCAGTAGTATATCGGGTGCCTATGGCTACACCTTC,CASSISGAYGYTF
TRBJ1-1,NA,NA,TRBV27,TGTGCCAGCAGCACCTCAGCGGTGAACACTGAAGCTTTCTTT,CASSTSAVNTEAFF
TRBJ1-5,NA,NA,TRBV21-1,TGTGCCAGCAGCAACACCGGCAGGGGAGGAGGCAATCAGCCCCAGCATTTT,CASSNTGRGGGNQPQHF
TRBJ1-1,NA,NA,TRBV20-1,TGCAGTGCTCCGGCCAGAGACGTTATGAACACTGAAGCTTTCTTT,CSAPARDVMNTEAFF
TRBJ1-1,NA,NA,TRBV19,TGTGCCAGTAGTATGGCAGCTATGAACACTGAAGCTTTCTTT,CASSMAAMNTEAFF
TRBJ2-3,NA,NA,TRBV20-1,TGCAGTGCTAGAGACGCCGGGGGCAAATTCATAGATACGCAGTATTTT,CSARDAGGKFIDTQYF
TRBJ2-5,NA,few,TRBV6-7,TGTCTTGGAGAACGTAGAGAGACCCAGTACTTC,CLGERRETQYF
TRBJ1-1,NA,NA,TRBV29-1,TGCAGCGGAGGGCCAGGTCCATTGAACACTGAAGCTTTCTTT,CSGGPGPLNTEAFF
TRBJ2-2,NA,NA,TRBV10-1,TGCGCCAGCAGTGGAGGCAGAGACACCGGGGAGCTGTTTTTT,CASSGGRDTGELFF
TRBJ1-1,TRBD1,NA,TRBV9,TGTGCCAGCAGCGCCCGGACAGGGGGAAATACTGAAGCTTTCTTT,CASSARTGGNTEAFF
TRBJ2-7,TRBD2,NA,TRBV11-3,TGTGCCAGCAGCTATTTTCCCGGGACTAGCTACTACGAGCAGTACTTC,CASSYFPGTSYYEQYF
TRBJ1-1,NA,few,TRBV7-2,TGTGCCAGCAGCTTAGAGGCGATTGGTGAAGCTTTCTTT,CASSLEAIGEAFF
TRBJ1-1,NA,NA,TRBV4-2,TGTGCCAGCAGCCAAGCAGGGCAGGGACTTTACACTGAAGCTTTCTTT,CASSQAGQGLYTEAFF
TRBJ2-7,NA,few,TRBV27,TGTGCCAGCAGTTTGCGTCGGTTCTCCTACGAGCAGTACTTC,CASSLRRFSYEQYF
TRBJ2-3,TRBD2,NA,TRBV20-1,TGCAGTGCTAGAGGTCCTAGCGGGTGGCGGCCCACACACGGTACGCAGTATTTT,CSARGPSGWRPTHGTQYF
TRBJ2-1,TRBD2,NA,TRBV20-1,TGCAGTGCCATTAGCGGGGGACTCAATGAGCAGTTCTTC,CSAISGGLNEQFF
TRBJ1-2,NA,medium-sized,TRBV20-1,TGCAGTGCTAGAGATCGGTTGACTTCGAATGGCTACACCTTC,CSARDRLTSNGYTF
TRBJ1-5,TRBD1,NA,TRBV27,TGTGCCAGCAGTTCGACAGGGGGCTGGTCTCAGCCCCAGCATTTT,CASSSTGGWSQPQHF
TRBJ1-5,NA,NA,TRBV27,TGTGCCAGCAGTCCTACCTTAGGGTCGGGGAACAATCAGCCCCAGCATTTT,CASSPTLGSGNNQPQHF
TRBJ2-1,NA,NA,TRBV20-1,TGCAGTGCGTCGCGGCCTGGAGGAGGTGAGCAGTTCTTC,CSASRPGGGEQFF
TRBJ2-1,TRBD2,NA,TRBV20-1,TGCAGTGCTAGAGGACAGGTAGCGGGGCAGATCTACAATGAGCAGTTCTTC,CSARGQVAGQIYNEQFF
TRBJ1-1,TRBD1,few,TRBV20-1,TGCAGTGCTAAATCAACAGGGGGCATGGACACTGAAGCTTTCTTT,CSAKSTGGMDTEAFF
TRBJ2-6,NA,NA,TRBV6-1,TGTGCCAGCAGGGGCTCTGGGGCCAACGTCCTGACTTTC,CASRGSGANVLTF
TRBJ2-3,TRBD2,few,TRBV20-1,TGCAGTGCTAGGTCCGGGACTATACGGTATTTT,CSARSGTIRYF
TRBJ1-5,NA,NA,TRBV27,TGTGCCAGCAGTTTCGCGGGGGCACGGGATCAGCCCCAGCATTTT,CASSFAGARDQPQHF
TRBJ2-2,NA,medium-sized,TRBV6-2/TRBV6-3,TGTGCCAGCAGTTGGAGTTCGGACACCGGGGAGCTGTTTTTT,CASSWSSDTGELFF
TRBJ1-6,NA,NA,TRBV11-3,TGTGCCAGCAGCTTAGCAGGGGACGGTTCACCCCTCCACTTT,CASSLAGDGSPLHF
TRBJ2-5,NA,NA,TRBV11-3,TGTGCCAGCAGCTTATTCTCGGGGTGGCATTCACAGGCCGAGACCCAGTACTTC,CASSLFSGWHSQAETQYF
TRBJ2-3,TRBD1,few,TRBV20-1,TGCAGTGTCGACGGACAGGGGGCAGATACGCAGTATTTT,CSVDGQGADTQYF
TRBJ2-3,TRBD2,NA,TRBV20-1,TGCAGTGCCCCATCCCGAGCGGGAGGCACAGATACGCAGTATTTT,CSAPSRAGGTDTQYF
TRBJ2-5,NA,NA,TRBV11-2,TGTGCCAGCAGCTTAGGGGCAGACCTCGGGACCCAGTACTTC,CASSLGADLGTQYF
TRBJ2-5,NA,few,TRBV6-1,TGTGCCAGCAAACCAGGGGGGGCAGAGACCCAGTACTTC,CASKPGGAETQYF
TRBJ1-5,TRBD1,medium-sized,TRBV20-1,TGCAGTGCTTCCCGGACAGGATCAGTAGACCAGCCCCAGCATTTT,CSASRTGSVDQPQHF
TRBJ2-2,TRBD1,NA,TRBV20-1,TGCAGTGCTAGAAGGACAGGGGCCGGGGAGCTGTTTTTT,CSARRTGAGELFF
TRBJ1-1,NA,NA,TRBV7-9,TGTGCCAGCGGAATGTACTCGGGACTCGCGAACACTGAAGCTTTCTTT,CASGMYSGLANTEAFF
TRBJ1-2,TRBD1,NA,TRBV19,TGTGCCAATCGACAGGGAAATTTAAACTATGGCTACACCTTC,CANRQGNLNYGYTF
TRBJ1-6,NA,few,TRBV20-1,TGCAGTGCTAGAGATCGAGGATTCGGGGGTTCACCCCTCCACTTT,CSARDRGFGGSPLHF
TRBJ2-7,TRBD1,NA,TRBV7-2,TGTGCCAGCAGCTCTTCCGGGACAGTCCCTTCCTACGAGCAGTACTTC,CASSSSGTVPSYEQYF
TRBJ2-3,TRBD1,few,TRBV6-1,TGTGCCAGCAATACCCGGGACAGACTCACAGATACGCAGTATTTT,CASNTRDRLTDTQYF
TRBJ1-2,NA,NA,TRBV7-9,TGTGCCAGCAGCTTAGCAGGGGCGTATGGCTACACCTTC,CASSLAGAYGYTF
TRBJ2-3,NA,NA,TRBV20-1,TGCAGTGCTAGATCGGGAGCTGGGGCAGATACGCAGTATTTT,CSARSGAGADTQYF
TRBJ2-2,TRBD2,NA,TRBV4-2,TGTGCCAGCAGCCAAGGCAGCGGGGTCACCGGGGAGCTGTTTTTT,CASSQGSGVTGELFF
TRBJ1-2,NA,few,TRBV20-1,TGCAGTGCTAGAGGACAGGACCGTCTAAACTATGGCTACACCTTC,CSARGQDRLNYGYTF